The 22 T cell receptor beta chains given below trace back to one sample, sequenced in a study of blood T cell repertoires in COVID-19. Profiled with immunoSEQ multiplex PCR; TCRdb holds only in-frame clones, not every one. The sample has tens of thousands of clones, 65% to 80% seen once; the top ten hold almost 50%. Sequencing was done on a sample of peripheral blood. Every receptor here comes from a human donor in a cohort sampled during active COVID-19.

The V gene is TRBV27, the J gene TRBJ2-7; a weak D match, TRBD2 (6 bases). The V end was cut by 6 bases, the J end by 4 bases, with 22 bases between. CDR1 and CDR2 from the germline V gene are MNHEY and SMNVEV (reference sequence). CDR3 length: 16 amino acids. The CDR3 DNA reads as TGTGCCAGCAGCCACAGTTTGGGCGGGAAAAGGTACGAGCAGTACTTC. This sequence encodes CASSHSLGGKRYEQYF.

This rearrangement joins TRBV28 to TRBJ2-7; weak D call: TRBD1 (5 bases). The CDR3 runs 15 residues. Germline V gene sequence: CDR1 MDHEN, CDR2 SYDVKM. V dropped 3 bases and J dropped 3 bases, with 15 bases sitting between them. CDR3 loop: CASSLPDTSYYEQYF. For the CDR3, the DNA is TGTGCCAGCAGTTTGCCGGACACATCCTACTACGAGCAGTACTTC.

The genes are TRBV7-2 and TRBJ1-6; TRBD1 is a possible D gene (5 bases). Trimming cost V 4 bases and J 14 bases, with 18 bases left between them. The CDR3 is 14 amino acids. Germline-derived CDR1 and CDR2 are SGHTA and FQGNSA. The CDR3 region is CASSSVGGWPTLHF. The DNA for the CDR3 is TGTGCCAGCAGCTCCGTGGGGGGGTGGCCAACCCTCCACTTT.

The rearrangement uses TRBV5-1 and TRBJ2-7; 7 bases match TRBD2. Trimming removed 1 base from V and 2 bases from J; junction bases left unmatched: 6. Per the germline V gene, CDR1 is SGHRS and CDR2 is YFSETQ. The CDR3 length is 15 residues. The CDR3 sequence: CASSLWSGTTYEQYF. In DNA form, the CDR3 reads TGCGCCAGCAGCTTGTGGAGCGGGACGACCTACGAGCAGTACTTC.

In this sample, this clone turned up once. The chain couples TRBV5-1 to TRBJ2-1; 9 nucleotides align to TRBD1. V dropped 0 bases and J dropped 6; count of bases not matched to a gene: 4. The V gene's germline CDR1 is SGHRS and CDR2 YFSETQ. This CDR3 comprises 15 residues. CDR3 bases: TGCGCCAGCAGCTTGGGACAGGGGGTTCGCAATGAGCAGTTCTTC. Translated, it gives CASSLGQGVRNEQFF.

The chain recombines TRBV28 with TRBJ2-2; D is perhaps TRBD2 (7 bases). The CDR3 runs to 15 residues. The V end was cut by 4 bases, the J end by 3 bases, with 12 bases between. Germline V gene data show CDR1 as MDHEN and CDR2 as SYDVKM. In DNA form, the CDR3 reads TGTGCCAGCAGTTCCGGGGGGCATTACACCGGGGAGCTGTTTTTT. This gives the protein CASSSGGHYTGELFF.

The chain carries TRBV4-2 and TRBJ2-2, with 11 positions matching TRBD2. Unmatched junction bases numbered 11, after V lost 1 base and J lost 7 bases. Per germline, CDR1 LGHNA and CDR2 YNFKEQ. CDR3 length: 18 residues. The CDR3 DNA sequence: TGTGCCAGCAGCCAAGGGGGACTAGCGGCCAGGGAAAGCGGGGAGCTGTTTTTT. Translation: CASSQGGLAARESGELFF.

V is TRBV19 and J is TRBJ2-7; D may be TRBD2 (6 bases). CDR1 and CDR2 from the germline V gene are LNHDA and SQIVND (reference sequence). CDR3 length: 14 amino acids. Trimming took off 10 bases at V and 2 bases at J, with 18 bases between the two ends. DNA of the CDR3: TGTGCCATTCCTACGGGAGCGCAGCCCTACGAGCAGTACTTC. Amino acids: CAIPTGAQPYEQYF.

CDR3 sequence (DNA): TGTGCCAGCAGCCCAAGACTAGCGGGAGGATCCTACGAGCAGTACTTC. It yields the protein CASSPRLAGGSYEQYF. This sequence joins TRBV3-1 (or the pseudogene TRBV3-2) and TRBJ2-7; 13 positions agree with TRBD2. CDR1 and CDR2 (germline): LGHDT, YNNKEL (reference sequence). J gave up 1 base and V 4 bases, and 4 bases lay outside the gene matches. The CDR3 extends over 16 amino acids.

The chain joins TRBV11-2 to TRBJ2-1; 8 bases map to TRBD2. This CDR3 has 15 residues. V lost 0 bases and J lost 8; bases outside the gene matches: 6. Per germline, CDR1 SGHAT and CDR2 FQNNGV. Here the CDR3 DNA reads TGTGCCAGCAGCTTAGAAGCGGGAGTATTCCATGAGCAGTTCTTC. This sequence encodes CASSLEAGVFHEQFF.

The chain links TRBV9 to TRBJ2-5, with 7 bases lining up with TRBD2. V shed 4 bases, J shed 2 bases, and the junction held 11 bases outside the gene matches. Germline V gene data show CDR1 as SGDLS and CDR2 as YYNGEE. This CDR3 spans 16 amino acids. The CDR3 coding sequence is TGTGCCAGCAGCTCCCGAGCGGGGACCTCTCAAGAGACCCAGTACTTC. Its protein product is CASSSRAGTSQETQYF.

This chain uses TRBV6-1 with TRBJ1-6; TRBD1 might be the D (5 bases). V dropped 3 bases and J dropped 9 bases, with 12 bases sitting between them. The CDR3 consists of 14 residues. Germline CDR1 and CDR2: MNHNS and SASEGT. CDR3 DNA: TGTGCCAGCAGTGAGGGTTTGGGGGGTTCACCCCTCCACTTT. Amino acid sequence: CASSEGLGGSPLHF.

V gene TRBV19 combines with J gene TRBJ2-7, with a tentative D call TRBD2 (6 bases). The CDR3 sequence is 14 residues long. Trimming cost V 5 bases and J 7 bases, with 18 bases left between them. Germline loops: CDR1 LNHDA, CDR2 SQIVND (reference sequence). CDR3 sequence (DNA): TGTGCCAGTAGTCAACACGGGAGCGCCGTGGAGCAGTACTTC. Encoded protein: CASSQHGSAVEQYF. The full variable domain, its missing parts supplied by reference TRBV19 and TRBJ2-7, is DGGITQSPKYLFRKEGQNVTLSCEQNLNHDAMYWYRQDPGQGLRLIYYSQIVNDFQKGDIAEGYSVSREKKESFPLTVTSAQKNPTAFYLCASSQHGSAVEQYFGPGTRLTVT.

This chain joins TRBV19 and TRBJ2-2; 7 bases fit TRBD1. The length of the CDR3 is 15 residues. Germline V gives CDR1 LNHDA, CDR2 SQIVND (reference sequence). V dropped 3 bases and J dropped 0; count of bases not matched to a gene: 1. CDR3 in DNA: TGTGCCAGTAGTATGACAGGGACGAACACCGGGGAGCTGTTTTTT. It specifies CASSMTGTNTGELFF.

The V call is TRBV27, the J call TRBJ1-2; 8 nucleotides agree with TRBD1. CDR1 MNHEY and CDR2 SMNVEV come from the germline V gene (reference sequence). The ends lost 5 bases at V and 4 bases at J; junction bases unmatched: 9. CDR3 length: 15 residues. The CDR3 loop is CASSPADRAAYGYTF. In DNA form, the CDR3 reads TGTGCCAGCAGTCCGGCGGACAGGGCGGCCTATGGCTACACCTTC.

CDR3 DNA sequence: TGTGCCTGGAGCCCTATTTTAGGGACAGGAATGACTGCAACTAATGAAAAACTGTTTTTT. This translates into CAWSPILGTGMTATNEKLFF. V and J are TRBV30 and TRBJ1-4, with 8 bases lining up with TRBD1. Germline-derived CDR1 and CDR2 are GTSNPN and SVGIG (reference sequence). This CDR3 has 20 residues. J lost 0 bases, V lost 3 bases, and 18 bases had no gene match.

The chain couples TRBV9 to TRBJ2-5, with 8 bases lining up with TRBD2. The ends lost 6 bases at V and 1 base at J; junction bases unmatched: 11. This CDR3 has 16 amino acids. Looked up from germline, CDR1 is SGDLS and CDR2 is YYNGEE. This CDR3 reads CASTRGAGGFQETQYF. The CDR3 DNA sequence: TGTGCCAGCACCCGTGGTGCGGGAGGCTTCCAAGAGACCCAGTACTTC.

The CDR3 loop is CASRQGNQPQHF. In DNA, the CDR3 is TGTGCCAGCAGACAGGGCAATCAGCCCCAGCATTTT. The J gene is TRBJ1-5, the V gene TRBV5-6, with TRBD1 as a possible D gene (5 bases). Germline CDR1 SGHDT, CDR2 YYEEEE. V lost 5 bases and J lost 2, with 5 bases in between. CDR3 length: 12 amino acids.

The genes are TRBV27 and TRBJ2-1, with 7 positions matching TRBD1. With V trimmed by 8 bases and J by 2 bases, 9 bases remained unmatched. The length of the CDR3 is 15 residues. Germline V lookup: CDR1 MNHEY, CDR2 SMNVEV (reference sequence). The CDR3 nucleotides read TGTGCCAGCTCCGCCGACAGGGCGCCCTACAATGAGCAGTTCTTC. Amino acids: CASSADRAPYNEQFF.

The gene calls are TRBV19 and TRBJ2-2; TRBD1 might be the D (6 bases). Germline values: CDR1 LNHDA, CDR2 SQIVND (reference sequence). Deletions cut 6 bases from V and 6 bases from J, with 14 bases between. This CDR3 is built from 14 residues. The CDR3 is CASRPGVSAGELFF. The CDR3, as DNA: TGTGCCAGTAGACCAGGGGTGAGCGCCGGGGAGCTGTTTTTT.

In its sample, this clone was seen once. The rearrangement joins TRBV10-3 to TRBJ2-7, with D possibly matching TRBD1 (7 bases). The CDR3 length is 14 residues. Per germline, CDR1 ENHRY and CDR2 SYGVKD. Trimming removed 11 bases at V and 3 bases at J, with 20 bases between. The CDR3 coding sequence is TGTGCCGCGTCCCGGCAGGGGGGTTACTACGAGCAGTACTTC. This gives the protein CAASRQGGYYEQYF.

The chain is built from TRBV19 and TRBJ2-3; D is possibly TRBD2 (6 bases). CDR3 length: 14 residues. The germline V gene encodes CDR1 LNHDA and CDR2 SQIVND (reference sequence). The germline V and J ends were trimmed by 5 bases and 2 bases, with 11 bases remaining between them. Written as DNA, the CDR3 is TGTGCCAGTAGTCCCGGGAGATTCACAGATACGCAGTATTTT. The encoded protein is CASSPGRFTDTQYF.